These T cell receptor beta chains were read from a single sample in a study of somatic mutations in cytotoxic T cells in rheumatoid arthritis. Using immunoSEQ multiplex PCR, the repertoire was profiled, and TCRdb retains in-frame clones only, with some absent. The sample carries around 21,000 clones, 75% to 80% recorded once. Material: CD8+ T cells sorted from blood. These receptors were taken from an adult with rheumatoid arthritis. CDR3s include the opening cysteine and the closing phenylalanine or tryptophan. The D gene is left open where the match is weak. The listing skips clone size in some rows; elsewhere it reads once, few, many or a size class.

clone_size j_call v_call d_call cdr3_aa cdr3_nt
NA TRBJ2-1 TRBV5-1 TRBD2 CASSTGTSGSKRRRNNEQFF TGCGCCAGCAGCACCGGGACTAGCGGGAGTAAAAGGAGACGTAACAATGAGCAGTTCTTC
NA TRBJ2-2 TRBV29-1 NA CSVTVREAGELFF TGCAGCGTCACGGTCCGCGAAGCCGGGGAGCTGTTTTTT
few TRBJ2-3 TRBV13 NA CASSLRASEYRDTQYF TGTGCCAGCAGCTTAAGGGCTAGCGAGTACCGAGATACGCAGTATTTT
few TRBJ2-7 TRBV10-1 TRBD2 CASSDLAGVGLGEQYF TGCGCCAGCAGTGACCTAGCGGGAGTAGGGTTGGGCGAGCAGTACTTC
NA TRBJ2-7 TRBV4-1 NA CASSQGGGGQYEQYF TGCGCCAGCAGCCAAGGGGGTGGGGGGCAATACGAGCAGTACTTC
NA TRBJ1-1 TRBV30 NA CAWHTGVLTEAFF TGTGCCTGGCACACCGGGGTTCTCACTGAAGCTTTCTTT
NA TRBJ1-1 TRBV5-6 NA CASSLVNTEAFF TGTGCCAGCAGCTTGGTGAACACTGAAGCTTTCTTT
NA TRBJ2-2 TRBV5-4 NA CASSLNGDRETGELFF TGTGCCAGCAGCTTGAATGGGGACCGCGAGACCGGGGAGCTGTTTTTT
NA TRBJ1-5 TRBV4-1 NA CASSLSDESNQPQHF TGCGCCAGCAGCCTATCGGACGAGAGCAATCAGCCCCAGCATTTT
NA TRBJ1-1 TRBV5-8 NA CASSFGRYRAFF TGTGCCAGCAGCTTCGGCAGGTACAGGGCTTTCTTT
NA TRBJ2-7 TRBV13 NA CASSPTGLPEQYF TGTGCCAGCAGCCCCACGGGACTGCCCGAGCAGTACTTC
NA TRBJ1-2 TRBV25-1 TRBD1 CASSEYGTGLNYGYTF TGTGCCAGCAGTGAATATGGGACAGGACTTAACTATGGCTACACCTTC
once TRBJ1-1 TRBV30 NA CAWGALAFF TGTGCCTGGGGTGCTCTGGCTTTCTTT
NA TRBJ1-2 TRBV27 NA CASSLWGGSLYGYTF TGTGCCAGCAGTTTATGGGGGGGATCTTTGTATGGCTACACCTTC
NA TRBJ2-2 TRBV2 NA CAIRRQGGNTGELFF TGTGCCATCCGAAGGCAGGGGGGTAACACCGGGGAGCTGTTTTTT
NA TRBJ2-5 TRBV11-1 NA CASSLAPGGTNRYQETQYF TGTGCCAGCAGCTTAGCCCCCGGGGGAACAAACCGATACCAAGAGACCCAGTACTTC
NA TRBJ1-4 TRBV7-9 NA CASSFSGLGVEKLFF TGTGCCAGCAGCTTTTCGGGACTCGGTGTTGAAAAACTGTTTTTT
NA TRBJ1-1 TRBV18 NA CASSPGFGTEAFF TGTGCCAGCTCACCGGGGTTTGGAACTGAAGCTTTCTTT
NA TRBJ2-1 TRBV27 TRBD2 CASRTSGRRAHEQFF TGTGCCAGCAGGACTAGCGGGAGAAGAGCCCATGAGCAGTTCTTC
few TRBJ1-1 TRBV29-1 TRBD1 CSVWDRRAFF TGCAGCGTTTGGGACAGGCGAGCTTTCTTT
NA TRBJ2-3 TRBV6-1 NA CASSERGNTQYF TGTGCCAGCAGTGAAAGGGGAAATACGCAGTATTTT
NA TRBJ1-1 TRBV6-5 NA CASSYGGQEAFF TGTGCCAGCAGTTACGGTGGACAGGAAGCTTTCTTT
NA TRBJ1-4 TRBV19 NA CATRQENEKLFF TGTGCCACCCGACAGGAGAATGAAAAACTGTTTTTT
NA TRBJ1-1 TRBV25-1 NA CASGNPGEVGTEAFF TGTGCCAGCGGGAACCCGGGAGAGGTAGGGACTGAAGCTTTCTTT
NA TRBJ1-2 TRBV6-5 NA CASSYVGNKRGGYTF TGTGCCAGCAGTTACGTCGGGAACAAACGCGGTGGCTACACCTTC
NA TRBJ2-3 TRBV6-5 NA CASSRVRFGADTQYF TGTGCCAGCAGTCGCGTTCGGTTTGGCGCAGATACGCAGTATTTT
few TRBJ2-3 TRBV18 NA CASSPDSGGTDTQYF TGTGCCAGCTCACCGGATTCAGGGGGCACAGATACGCAGTATTTT
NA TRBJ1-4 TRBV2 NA CASKIARALGEKLFF TGTGCCAGCAAAATTGCACGGGCCCTGGGGGAAAAACTGTTTTTT
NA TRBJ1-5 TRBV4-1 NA CASGRQFGNQPQHF TGCGCCAGCGGCAGACAGTTCGGCAATCAGCCCCAGCATTTT
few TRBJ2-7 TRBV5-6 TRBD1 CASSLGQSSYEQYF TGTGCCAGCAGCCTGGGACAGTCCTCCTACGAGCAGTACTTC